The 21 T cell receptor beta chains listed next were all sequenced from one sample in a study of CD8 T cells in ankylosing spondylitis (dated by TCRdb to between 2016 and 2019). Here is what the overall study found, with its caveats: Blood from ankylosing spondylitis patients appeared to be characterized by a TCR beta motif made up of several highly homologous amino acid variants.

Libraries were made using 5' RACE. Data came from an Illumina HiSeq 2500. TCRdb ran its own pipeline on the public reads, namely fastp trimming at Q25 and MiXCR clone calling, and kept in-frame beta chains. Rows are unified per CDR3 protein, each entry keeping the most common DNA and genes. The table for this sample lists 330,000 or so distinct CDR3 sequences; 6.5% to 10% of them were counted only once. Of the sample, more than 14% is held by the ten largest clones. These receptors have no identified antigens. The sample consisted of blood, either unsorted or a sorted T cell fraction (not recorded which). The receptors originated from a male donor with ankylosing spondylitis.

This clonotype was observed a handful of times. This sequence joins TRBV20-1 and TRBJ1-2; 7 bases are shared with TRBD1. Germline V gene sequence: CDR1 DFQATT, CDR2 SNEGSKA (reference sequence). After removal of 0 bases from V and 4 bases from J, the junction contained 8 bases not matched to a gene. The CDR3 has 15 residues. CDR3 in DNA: TGCAGTGCTAGAGAACAGGGGAGGCAATCCTATGGCTACACCTTC. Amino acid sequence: CSAREQGRQSYGYTF.

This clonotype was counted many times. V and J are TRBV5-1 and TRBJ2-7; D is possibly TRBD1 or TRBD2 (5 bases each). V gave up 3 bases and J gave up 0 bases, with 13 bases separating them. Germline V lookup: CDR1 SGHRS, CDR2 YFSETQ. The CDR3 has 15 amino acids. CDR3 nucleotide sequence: TGCGCCAGCAGCTCCACCGGGACCTCCTCCTACGAGCAGTACTTC. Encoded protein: CASSSTGTSSYEQYF.

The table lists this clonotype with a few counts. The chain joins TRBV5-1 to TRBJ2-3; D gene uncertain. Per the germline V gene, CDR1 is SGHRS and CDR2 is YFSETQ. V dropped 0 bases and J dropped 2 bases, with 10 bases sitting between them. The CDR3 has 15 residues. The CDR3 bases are TGCGCCAGCAGCTTGGAACTCCTATCCACAGATACGCAGTATTTT. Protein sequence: CASSLELLSTDTQYF.

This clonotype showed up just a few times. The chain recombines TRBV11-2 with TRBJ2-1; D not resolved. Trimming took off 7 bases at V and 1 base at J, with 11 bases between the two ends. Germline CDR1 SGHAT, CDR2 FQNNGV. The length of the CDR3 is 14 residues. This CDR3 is CASTPGLSYNEQFF. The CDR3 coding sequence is TGTGCCAGCACCCCCGGGTTATCCTACAATGAGCAGTTCTTC.

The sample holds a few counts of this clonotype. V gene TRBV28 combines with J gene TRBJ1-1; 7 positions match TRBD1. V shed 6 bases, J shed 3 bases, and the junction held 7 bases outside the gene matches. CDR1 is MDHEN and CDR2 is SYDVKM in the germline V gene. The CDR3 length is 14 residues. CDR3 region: CASSLFDRDTEAFF. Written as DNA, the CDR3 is TGTGCCAGCAGCCTATTCGACAGGGACACTGAAGCTTTCTTT.

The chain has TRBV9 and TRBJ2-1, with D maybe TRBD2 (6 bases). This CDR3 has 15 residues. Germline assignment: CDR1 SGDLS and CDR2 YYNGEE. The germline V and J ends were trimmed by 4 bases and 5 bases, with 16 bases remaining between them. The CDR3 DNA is TGTGCCAGCAGCCGAGCGGGTAGCAGGGACAATGAGCAGTTCTTC. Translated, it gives CASSRAGSRDNEQFF.

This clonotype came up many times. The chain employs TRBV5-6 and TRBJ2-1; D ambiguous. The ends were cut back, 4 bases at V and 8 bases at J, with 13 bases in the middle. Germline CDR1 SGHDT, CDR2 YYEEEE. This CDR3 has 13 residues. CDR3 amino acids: CASSAEFWDEQFF. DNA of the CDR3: TGTGCCAGCAGCGCAGAATTTTGGGATGAGCAGTTCTTC.

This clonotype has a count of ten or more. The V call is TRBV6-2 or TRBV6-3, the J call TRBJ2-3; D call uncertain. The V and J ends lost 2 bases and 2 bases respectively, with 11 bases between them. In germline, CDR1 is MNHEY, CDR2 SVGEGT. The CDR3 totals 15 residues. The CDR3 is CASSYSSEDTDTQYF. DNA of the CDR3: TGTGCCAGCAGTTACAGTAGTGAAGACACAGATACGCAGTATTTT.

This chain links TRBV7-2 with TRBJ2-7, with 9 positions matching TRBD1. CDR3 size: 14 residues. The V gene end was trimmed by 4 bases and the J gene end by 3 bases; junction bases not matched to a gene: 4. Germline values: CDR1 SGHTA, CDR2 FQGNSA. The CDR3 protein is CASSWGTGNYEQYF. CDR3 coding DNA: TGTGCCAGCAGCTGGGGGACAGGGAACTACGAGCAGTACTTC.

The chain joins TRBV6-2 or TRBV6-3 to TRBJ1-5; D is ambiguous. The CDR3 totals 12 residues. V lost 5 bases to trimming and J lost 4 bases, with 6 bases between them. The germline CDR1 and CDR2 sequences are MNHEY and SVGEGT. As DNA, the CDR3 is TGTGCCAGCAGTACCAGTAATCAGCCCCAGCATTTT. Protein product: CASSTSNQPQHF.

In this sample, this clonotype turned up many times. CDR3 DNA sequence: TGCGCCAGCAGCCAAGATATTCTAGCAGGGCTCAACACTGAAGCTTTCTTT. Residues: CASSQDILAGLNTEAFF. V gene TRBV4-3 combines with J gene TRBJ1-1; tentatively, D is TRBD1 (5 bases). This CDR3 has 17 amino acids. Deletions cut 0 bases from V and 2 bases from J, with 16 bases between. The germline V gene encodes CDR1 LGHNA and CDR2 YSLEER.

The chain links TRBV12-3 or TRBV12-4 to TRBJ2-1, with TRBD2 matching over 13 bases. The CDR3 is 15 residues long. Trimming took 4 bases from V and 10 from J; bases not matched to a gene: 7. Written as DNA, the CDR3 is TGTGCCAGCAGTTCCGGGACTAGCGGGATGGGGGAGCAGTTCTTC. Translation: CASSSGTSGMGEQFF.

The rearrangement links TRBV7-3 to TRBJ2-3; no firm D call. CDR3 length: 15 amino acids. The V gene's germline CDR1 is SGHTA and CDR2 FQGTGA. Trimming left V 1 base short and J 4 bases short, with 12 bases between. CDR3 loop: CASSLNPAFPDTQYF. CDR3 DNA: TGTGCCAGCAGCTTAAATCCAGCCTTTCCAGATACGCAGTATTTT.

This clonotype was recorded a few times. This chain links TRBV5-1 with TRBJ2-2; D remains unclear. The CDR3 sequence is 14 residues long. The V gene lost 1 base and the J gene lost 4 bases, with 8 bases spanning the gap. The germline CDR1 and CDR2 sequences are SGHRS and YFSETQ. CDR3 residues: CASSLIWGTGELFF. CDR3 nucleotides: TGCGCCAGCAGCTTGATCTGGGGCACCGGGGAGCTGTTTTTT.

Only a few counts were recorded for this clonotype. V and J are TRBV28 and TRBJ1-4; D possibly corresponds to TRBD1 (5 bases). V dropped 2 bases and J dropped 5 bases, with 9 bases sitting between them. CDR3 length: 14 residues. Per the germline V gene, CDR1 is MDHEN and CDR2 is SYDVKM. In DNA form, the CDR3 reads TGTGCCAGCAGTTTACGGGGCAGGAATGAAAAACTGTTTTTT. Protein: CASSLRGRNEKLFF.

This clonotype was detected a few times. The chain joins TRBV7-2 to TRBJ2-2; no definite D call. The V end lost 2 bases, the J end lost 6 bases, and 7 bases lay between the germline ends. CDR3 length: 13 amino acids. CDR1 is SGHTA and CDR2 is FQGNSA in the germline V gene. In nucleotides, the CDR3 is TGTGCCAGCAGCTTACAAGCACCCGGGGAGCTGTTTTTT. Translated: CASSLQAPGELFF.

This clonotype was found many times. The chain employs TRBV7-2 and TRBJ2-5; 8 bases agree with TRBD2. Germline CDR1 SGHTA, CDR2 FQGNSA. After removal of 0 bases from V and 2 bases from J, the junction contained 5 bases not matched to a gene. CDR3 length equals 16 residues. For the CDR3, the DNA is TGTGCCAGCAGCTTAGCAAGCGGGAGAGAACAAGAGACCCAGTACTTC. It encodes CASSLASGREQETQYF.

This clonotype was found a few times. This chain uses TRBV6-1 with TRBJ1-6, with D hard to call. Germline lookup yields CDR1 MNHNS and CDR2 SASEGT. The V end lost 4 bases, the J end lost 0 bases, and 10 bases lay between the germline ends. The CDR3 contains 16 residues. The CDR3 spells CASSATRSSYNSPLHF. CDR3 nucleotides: TGTGCCAGCAGTGCTACGCGGAGCTCCTATAATTCACCCCTCCACTTT.

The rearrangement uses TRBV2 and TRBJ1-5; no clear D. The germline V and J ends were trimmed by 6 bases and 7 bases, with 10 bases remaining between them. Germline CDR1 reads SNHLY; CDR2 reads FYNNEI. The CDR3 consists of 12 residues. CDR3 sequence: CASSPETQPQHF. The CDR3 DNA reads TGTGCCAGCAGCCCCGAGACCCAGCCCCAGCATTTT.

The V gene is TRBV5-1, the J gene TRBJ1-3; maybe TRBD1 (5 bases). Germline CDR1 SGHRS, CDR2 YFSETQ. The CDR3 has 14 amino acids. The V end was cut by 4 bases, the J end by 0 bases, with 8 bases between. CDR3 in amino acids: CASSPDNSGNTIYF. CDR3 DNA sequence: TGCGCCAGCAGCCCGGACAACTCTGGAAACACCATATATTTT.

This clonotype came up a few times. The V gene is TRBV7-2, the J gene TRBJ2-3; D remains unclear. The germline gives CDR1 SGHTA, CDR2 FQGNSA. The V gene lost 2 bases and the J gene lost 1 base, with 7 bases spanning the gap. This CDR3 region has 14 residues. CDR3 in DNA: TGTGCCAGCAGCTTATCTCGGGGCACAGATACGCAGTATTTT. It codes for CASSLSRGTDTQYF.